The rows below give T cell receptor beta chains drawn from one sample of a study of T cell responses to AZD1222 COVID-19 vaccine. This table comes from immunoSEQ multiplex PCR, and its TCRdb copy is limited to in-frame clones, with some not included. The sample lists about 70,000 clones, less than 90% occurring once. This sample comprised peripheral blood, obtained on day 0 of AZD1222 vaccination. The receptors here all came from an adult in good health. CDR3s include the opening cysteine and the closing phenylalanine or tryptophan. Fields, in order: D gene, V gene, CDR3 length, J gene, clone size, CDR3 protein, CDR3 DNA. A D gene is named only where the DNA matches it firmly. Size values are once, few and many counts, or a class for expanded clones, and some rows have none.

-	TRBV7-2	15	TRBJ2-1	-	CASSPGGAGDNEQFF	TGTGCCAGCAGCCCAGGGGGGGCCGGAGACAATGAGCAGTTCTTC
-	TRBV29-1	14	TRBJ1-1	-	CSVVLGGLNTEAFF	TGCAGCGTTGTGTTAGGAGGGTTGAACACTGAAGCTTTCTTT
-	TRBV5-1	15	TRBJ2-7	-	CASSLALGVRYEQYF	TGCGCCAGCAGCTTGGCCTTAGGAGTCCGCTACGAGCAGTACTTC
-	TRBV6-2/TRBV6-3	15	TRBJ1-6	-	CASSDAGVNNSPLHF	TGTGCCAGCAGTGACGCGGGGGTCAATAATTCACCCCTCCACTTT
-	TRBV5-1	14	TRBJ2-5	once	CASSENPGQETQYF	TGCGCCAGCAGCGAAAATCCGGGACAAGAGACCCAGTACTTC
TRBD2	TRBV10-1	15	TRBJ2-1	-	CATNRTSGGRDEQFF	TGCGCCACCAATCGGACTAGCGGGGGGAGGGATGAGCAGTTCTTC
-	TRBV30	15	TRBJ1-5	-	CACNIPGRYDQPQHF	TGTGCCTGCAACATACCGGGACGATATGATCAGCCCCAGCATTTT
-	TRBV9	16	TRBJ1-6	-	CASSVEEGSRNSPLHF	TGTGCCAGCAGCGTAGAAGAGGGGTCGAGAAATTCACCCCTCCACTTT
-	TRBV28	12	TRBJ1-2	-	CASRRQVYGYTF	TGTGCCAGCAGACGACAGGTTTATGGCTACACCTTC
-	TRBV29-1	11	TRBJ1-2	-	CSVPVPYGYTF	TGCAGCGTTCCGGTACCCTATGGCTACACCTTC
-	TRBV28	15	TRBJ1-5	-	CASSLIRDGYQPQHF	TGTGCCAGCAGTTTAATTAGGGACGGATATCAGCCCCAGCATTTT
-	TRBV24-1	14	TRBJ2-3	-	CATSDWGETDTQYF	TGTGCCACCAGTGATTGGGGGGAGACAGATACGCAGTATTTT
TRBD2	TRBV2	14	TRBJ2-7	-	CASRPGLATYEQYF	TGTGCCAGCAGACCCGGACTAGCGACCTACGAGCAGTACTTC
-	TRBV6-2/TRBV6-3	14	TRBJ2-1	-	CASSYRAGWNEQFF	TGTGCCAGCAGTTACAGGGCAGGGTGGAATGAGCAGTTCTTC
-	TRBV18	14	TRBJ1-2	few	CASSTGANNYGYTF	TGTGCCAGCTCAACCGGGGCGAATAACTATGGCTACACCTTC
-	TRBV6-5	14	TRBJ1-6	once	CASMAGTYNSPLHF	TGTGCCAGCATGGCAGGGACTTATAATTCACCCCTCCACTTT
-	TRBV2	14	TRBJ1-1	-	CASSSGVGGTEAFF	TGTGCCAGCTCCTCGGGAGTTGGGGGCACTGAAGCTTTCTTT
-	TRBV6-5	15	TRBJ1-6	-	CASSFLVPPNSPLHF	TGTGCCAGCAGTTTCCTAGTGCCTCCTAATTCACCCCTCCACTTT
-	TRBV4-1	14	TRBJ1-2	once	CASSQVTDFSGYTF	TGCGCCAGCAGCCAAGTGACGGACTTCTCTGGCTACACCTTC
-	TRBV2	13	TRBJ2-1	-	CASSGDLHNEQFF	TGTGCCAGCAGTGGGGACTTACACAATGAGCAGTTCTTC
-	TRBV6-1	13	TRBJ1-5	-	CASSEVVLVPQHF	TGTGCCAGCAGTGAAGTCGTCTTAGTGCCCCAGCATTTT
-	TRBV6-1	13	TRBJ1-1	-	CASSEPANTEAFF	TGTGCCAGCAGTGAACCCGCAAACACTGAAGCTTTCTTT
-	TRBV14	13	TRBJ1-6	-	CASRLVDNSPLHF	TGTGCCAGCAGACTGGTAGATAATTCACCCCTCCACTTT
-	TRBV9	14	TRBJ1-1	-	CASSSRGANTEAFF	TGTGCCAGCAGCTCTCGGGGGGCAAACACTGAAGCTTTCTTT
-	TRBV6-5	15	TRBJ1-6	-	CASSYTRQGGSPLHF	TGTGCCAGCAGTTACACGCGGCAGGGAGGTTCACCCCTCCACTTT
-	TRBV7-6	15	TRBJ1-6	-	CASSLRTADNSPLHF	TGTGCCAGCAGCCTCCGGACAGCAGATAATTCACCCCTCCACTTT
-	TRBV19	13	TRBJ1-2	-	CASSIGRDYGYTF	TGTGCCAGTAGTATTGGGCGGGACTATGGCTACACCTTC
-	TRBV27	19	TRBJ1-5	-	CASKVISVLNTIRNQPQHF	TGTGCCAGCAAGGTGATTTCCGTGTTGAACACAATTCGCAATCAGCCCCAGCATTTT
-	TRBV4-3	16	TRBJ1-3	-	CASSQAPPGSGNTIYF	TGCGCCAGCAGCCAAGCCCCCCCAGGCTCTGGAAACACCATATATTTT
TRBD2	TRBV19	13	TRBJ2-7	-	CASSNPGGYEQYF	TGTGCCAGTAGTAACCCGGGGGGGTACGAGCAGTACTTC
-	TRBV5-1	14	TRBJ1-1	once	CASSLGVLNTEAFF	TGCGCCAGCAGCTTGGGAGTTTTGAACACTGAAGCTTTCTTT
-	TRBV5-1	12	TRBJ1-1	once	CASSLQGTEAFF	TGCGCCAGCAGCTTGCAGGGCACTGAAGCTTTCTTT
-	TRBV28	13	TRBJ1-1	-	CASSPGLDTEAFF	TGTGCCAGCAGTCCCGGACTGGACACTGAAGCTTTCTTT
TRBD1	TRBV5-1	14	TRBJ1-2	-	CASRVGTGAYGYTF	TGCGCCAGCAGGGTGGGGACAGGGGCATACGGCTACACCTTC
-	TRBV19	13	TRBJ2-5	-	CASSIAHNGAQYF	TGTGCCAGTAGTATCGCTCATAATGGGGCCCAGTACTTC
-	TRBV10-2	16	TRBJ2-1	once	CASSEKQGISYNEQFF	TGCGCCAGCAGTGAAAAACAGGGAATCTCCTACAATGAGCAGTTCTTC
-	TRBV7-9	14	TRBJ1-2	-	CASSLLLGEDGYTF	TGTGCCAGCAGCTTACTGTTGGGGGAGGATGGCTACACCTTC
-	TRBV4-2	15	TRBJ1-2	-	CASSQDQATDDGYTF	TGTGCCAGCAGCCAAGATCAAGCGACCGACGATGGCTACACCTTC
TRBD2	TRBV3-1/TRBV3-2	17	TRBJ2-3	-	CASSLNARGGSTDTQYF	TGTGCCAGCAGCCTCAACGCCCGGGGGGGGAGCACAGATACGCAGTATTTT
-	TRBV28	18	TRBJ1-1	-	CASKVLTRRARDNTEAFF	TGTGCCAGCAAGGTTTTGACGAGGAGGGCGAGGGATAACACTGAAGCTTTCTTT
-	TRBV2	13	TRBJ1-5	-	CASSLTRDQPQHF	TGTGCCAGCAGTCTGACACGGGATCAGCCCCAGCATTTT
TRBD1	TRBV7-3	13	TRBJ1-1	-	CASSRQGDTEAFF	TGTGCCAGCAGCCGACAGGGAGACACTGAAGCTTTCTTT
TRBD1	TRBV4-1	18	TRBJ1-2	-	CASSQVTGQIHFYYGYTF	TGCGCCAGCAGCCAAGTTACGGGACAGATACACTTCTACTATGGCTACACCTTC
-	TRBV20-1	13	TRBJ1-2	once	CSASLPGLGGYTF	TGCAGTGCTAGTTTACCCGGGCTAGGAGGCTACACCTTC
-	TRBV7-3	16	TRBJ1-4	-	CASSFPGTSNNEKLFF	TGTGCCAGCAGCTTTCCCGGGACATCAAATAATGAAAAACTGTTTTTT
-	TRBV11-2	14	TRBJ2-7	-	CASSLVGGAYEQYF	TGTGCCAGCAGCTTAGTTGGGGGAGCCTACGAGCAGTACTTC
TRBD1	TRBV28	15	TRBJ1-1	once	CASSAYRGWNTEAFF	TGTGCCAGCAGTGCCTACAGGGGGTGGAACACTGAAGCTTTCTTT
TRBD1	TRBV5-3	16	TRBJ2-5	-	CARSSLRGTGVETQYF	TGTGCCAGAAGCTCGCTCCGGGGGACAGGGGTGGAGACCCAGTACTTC
-	TRBV4-1	16	TRBJ2-2	-	CASSQGRGSNTGELFF	TGCGCCAGCAGCCAGGGGCGGGGATCGAACACCGGGGAGCTGTTTTTT
TRBD2	TRBV5-1	16	TRBJ2-3	-	CASSLMEAGDTDTQYF	TGCGCCAGCAGCTTGATGGAAGCGGGGGACACAGATACGCAGTATTTT
-	TRBV2	12	TRBJ1-2	-	CASSAQTYGYTF	TGTGCCAGCAGTGCACAGACCTATGGCTACACCTTC
-	TRBV6-4	14	TRBJ1-5	once	CASSDEYSNQPQHF	TGTGCCAGCAGTGATGAGTATAGCAATCAGCCCCAGCATTTT
-	TRBV6-6	13	TRBJ1-5	-	CASRRRDGQPQHF	TGTGCCAGCAGGCGTAGGGATGGTCAGCCCCAGCATTTT
TRBD1	TRBV5-6	15	TRBJ1-1	-	CASSQRQGPRSEAFF	TGTGCCAGCAGCCAACGACAGGGCCCAAGGTCTGAAGCTTTCTTT
-	TRBV30	13	TRBJ1-3	-	CAWVQGSGNTIYF	TGTGCCTGGGTACAGGGCTCTGGAAACACCATATATTTT
-	TRBV19	13	TRBJ1-5	-	CASSISSDQPQHF	TGTGCCAGTAGTATATCTTCCGATCAGCCCCAGCATTTT
-	TRBV12-3/TRBV12-4	13	TRBJ1-2	-	CASSPGVRYGYTF	TGTGCCAGCAGTCCAGGGGTTCGGTATGGCTACACCTTC